The present T cell receptor (beta chain) was sequenced within a study of blood T cell repertoires in COVID-19. Study processing details: The assay estimated nucleated cells by amplifying reference gene primers. The protocol was immunoSEQ multiplex PCR, while the TCRdb copy is restricted to in-frame clones and leaves out a portion. The DNA gave D and trimming, while V, J and clone size come from that table. The sample holds just under 350,000 clones; roughly 89% are singletons and the top ten take around 3.5%. CDR1 LNHDA and CDR2 SQIVND come from the germline V gene (reference sequence). Trimming left V 3 bases short and J 0 bases short, with 6 bases between. The CDR3 covers 15 residues.

Material for sequencing was peripheral blood. The TCR comes from a young woman who had recovered from COVID-19. The chain links TRBV19 to TRBJ2-6; D is unclear. The CDR3 nucleotides are TGTGCCAGTAGTATGCTGAGCTCTGGGGCCAACGTCCTGACTTTC. This encodes CASSMLSSGANVLTF.